This T cell receptor (beta chain) was found in a study of blood T cell repertoires in COVID-19. On the study more broadly: Sample material is recorded as cDNA or gDNA derived from T cells, B-cell-depleted T cells, or PBMCs.

Original analysis: Amplification of reference gene primers was used by the study to estimate nucleated cell counts. TCRdb keeps only in-frame clones here, not all; method: immunoSEQ multiplex PCR. The V and J calls and clone size come from that table; D and trimming were worked out from the DNA. The sample lists fewer than 450,000 clones, about 90% occurring once. This clone was observed a single time. The sample consisted of peripheral blood. The receptor comes from a young woman who had recovered from COVID-19.

CDR3 in DNA: TGTGCCAGCAGCCATGAAATACAAACTGAAGCTTTCTTT. Translated: CASSHEIQTEAFF. The chain recombines TRBV3-1 (or the pseudogene TRBV3-2) with TRBJ1-1; D remains unclear. The CDR3 runs 13 residues. Between the trimmed V and J ends, which lost 3 bases and 5 bases, there was a span of 10 bases. From germline, CDR1 is LGHDT and CDR2 YNNKEL (reference sequence).